The 3 T cell receptor beta chains below come from one sample, sequenced in a study of beta chain features in type 1 diabetes (dated by TCRdb to the late 2010s). The library was made by the immunoSEQ multiplex PCR assay. The High Capacity cDNA Reverse Transcription Kit was used to reverse transcribe all of the isolated RNA, meaning that expressed TCRB transcripts were what got sequenced. TCRdb obtained this table from immuneACCESS and retained in-frame rearrangements with V and J assigned. These tables miss some clones; where compared with another copy, unresolved V genes account for less than half of the shortfall, and the remainder is unexplained. This sample comprises about 370,000 clones, about 15% of them detected only once. The ten largest clones capture more than 0.015% of the sample. Material: naive CD4+ T cells from blood. According to the study, the label for this sample's cell subset or site signals: true naive CD4+ T cells. The receptor set was obtained from a woman younger than 35 in good health.

Only a few counts were recorded for this clone. The genes are TRBV19 and TRBJ2-1; D is unresolved. The CDR3 is 14 amino acids. V was pared by 9 bases and J by 8 bases, with 20 bases between. Germline CDR1 and CDR2: LNHDA and SQIVND (reference sequence). CDR3 in amino acids: CASRFIGSNDEQFF. In DNA form, the CDR3 reads TGTGCCAGCAGGTTCATTGGTAGTAACGATGAGCAGTTCTTC.

This chain links TRBV7-3 with TRBJ2-1, with 7 nucleotides matching TRBD2. The CDR3 sequence is 15 residues long. Germline values: CDR1 SGHTA, CDR2 FQGTGA. J lost 12 bases, V lost 2 bases, and 13 bases had no gene match. CDR3 loop: CASSLGEGRTMRQFF. The CDR3 DNA reads as TGTGCCAGCAGCTTAGGGGAGGGAAGAACAATGAGGCAGTTCTTC. The whole variable domain, filled in from reference TRBV7-3 and TRBJ2-1, reads GAGVSQTPSNKVTEKGKYVELRCDPISGHTALYWYRQSLGQGPEFLIYFQGTGAADDSGLPNDRFFAVRPEGSVSTLKIQRTERGDSAVYLCASSLGEGRTMRQFFGPGTRLTVL.

The J gene is TRBJ1-2, the V gene TRBV11-2, with 8 positions matching TRBD1. Germline CDR1 is SGHAT and CDR2 is FQNNGV. This CDR3 spans 15 amino acids. V lost 4 bases and J lost 7; bases outside the gene matches: 11. The CDR3 bases are TGTGCCAGCAGCTCCTCCCTCGGACAGGGTGGTGGCTACACCTTC. Protein: CASSSSLGQGGGYTF.